The 8 T cell receptor beta chains given below trace back to one sample, sequenced in a study of blood T cell repertoires in COVID-19 (TCRdb year 2020). The library was produced with the immunoSEQ multiplex PCR assay. Entries here come from immuneACCESS through TCRdb and include only in-frame sequences with V and J called. Some clones fail to appear in such tables; in the studies checked, an unresolved V gene covers under half of the shortfall, and the cause of the remainder is unknown. Recorded for this sample are roughly 120,000 clones; 60% to 85% of them occurred a single time. Clones ranked in the top ten supply 2.3% of the sample. The sample consisted of peripheral blood. The source of these receptors is a man between 70 and 80 years old with acute or convalescent COVID-19.

This chain links TRBV2 with TRBJ1-2; tentatively, D is TRBD1 (5 bases). CDR3 length equals 11 residues. V gave up 5 bases and J gave up 8 bases, with 9 bases separating them. Germline V gives CDR1 SNHLY, CDR2 FYNNEI. The DNA for the CDR3 is TGTGCCAGCAGTCAAGACAGAGGCTACACCTTC. It encodes CASSQDRGYTF.

The rearrangement uses TRBV24-1 and TRBJ2-5; perhaps TRBD1 as D (6 bases). From germline, CDR1 is KGHDR and CDR2 SFDVKD. This CDR3 has 16 amino acids. Trimming shortened V by 3 bases and J by 0 bases, and 13 bases separated the two germline ends. CDR3 in DNA: TGTGCCACCAGTGATCTGAATACAGGGTACCAAGAGACCCAGTACTTC. It encodes CATSDLNTGYQETQYF.

Comments on this clone: At one of its ends the junction is not consistent with the germline gene, which may arise from a read error. This chain uses TRBV6-1 with TRBJ2-1; D may be TRBD2 (6 bases). The CDR3 has 16 residues. The germline CDR1 and CDR2 sequences are MNHNS and SASEGT. CDR3 protein: CASREEERAFYNEQFF. CDR3 in DNA: TGTGCCAGCAGGGAAGAAGAGCGGGCCTTCTACAATGAGCAGTTCTTC.

This clone was detected only a few times. V is TRBV30 and J is TRBJ1-1; D is ambiguous. V lost 8 bases and J 8 bases, leaving 30 bases between the germline ends. This CDR3 region has 16 residues. Germline V gives CDR1 GTSNPN, CDR2 SVGIG (reference sequence). CDR3 region: CAGGMKLNLAFREAFF. The DNA for the CDR3 is TGTGCCGGTGGAATGAAATTGAACCTAGCTTTTCGCGAAGCTTTCTTT.

The chain uses TRBV7-8 and TRBJ1-2, with TRBD1 matching 10 bases. Per germline, CDR1 SGHVS and CDR2 FQNEAQ. CDR3 length equals 14 residues. V shed 5 bases and J 8 bases; nucleotides not matched to a gene: 8. Here the CDR3 reads CASSLGQGIGGYTF. The CDR3 bases are TGTGCCAGCAGCCTGGGACAGGGGATTGGGGGCTACACCTTC.

V usage is TRBV6-2 or TRBV6-3 and J usage is TRBJ1-2; D is perhaps TRBD1 (6 bases). Deletions cut 4 bases from V and 0 bases from J, with 15 bases between. The CDR3 sequence is 16 residues long. Germline CDR1 is MNHEY and CDR2 is SVGEGT. The DNA for the CDR3 is TGTGCCAGCAGTTCACTCGGACAGCGAACTAACTATGGCTACACCTTC. This translates into CASSSLGQRTNYGYTF.

The rearrangement uses TRBV7-9 and TRBJ1-1; D not resolved. CDR3 size: 15 residues. Trimming took off 3 bases at V and 1 base at J, with 12 bases between the two ends. Germline values: CDR1 SEHNR, CDR2 FQNEAQ (reference sequence). CDR3 loop: CASSFGDPRNTEAFF. Written as DNA, the CDR3 is TGTGCCAGCAGCTTTGGAGACCCAAGGAACACTGAAGCTTTCTTT.

V usage is TRBV3-1 (or the pseudogene TRBV3-2) and J usage is TRBJ2-7; D gene unclear. V gave up 1 base and J gave up 3 bases, with 7 bases separating them. The length of the CDR3 is 13 residues. Per germline, CDR1 LGHDT and CDR2 YNNKEL (reference sequence). CDR3 sequence: CASSQVGSYEQYF. The CDR3 DNA is TGTGCCAGCAGCCAAGTTGGCAGCTACGAGCAGTACTTC.